This T cell receptor (beta chain) was sequenced in a study of regulatory T cells in long-lasting Graves disease (dated by TCRdb to about 2021). Regarding the complete study: Persistent Graves' disease meant more than 5 years of antithyroid drug treatment with TSH receptor autoantibodies that stayed positive. On average, persistent Graves' disease patients in the clinical cohort had been on antithyroid drugs for approximately 10 years. A total of 33 samples were covered by TCR sequencing, comprising some 13 persistent and around 20 newly diagnosed Graves' disease patients. The study took place in China and was registered as a clinical trial. This study used TCR sequencing and RNA sequencing of peripheral blood to compare persistent Graves' disease patients against newly diagnosed Graves' disease patients.

This clonotype was seen more than once but under ten times. Its antigen is still unknown. No qualities accompany the bases; no much larger clone lies one base away. Receptor amplification or capture employed multiplex PCR. For sequencing, an Illumina HiSeq 4000 was employed. To build TCR beta libraries, CDR3 regions were amplified by Arm-PCR using iRepertoire HTBI primers. Before sequencing, the PCR products went through gel purification. Per the original workflow: Gene usage analysis of CDR3 amino acid clonotypes used the approximately 62 TRBV and about 14 TRBJ segments found across samples. Filtered high-quality paired reads were merged into contigs using COPE and FqMerger. BLAST was used to align contigs to IMGT TRBV, TRBD and TRBJ reference genes, and CDR3 was defined according to IMGT. Highly expanded clones were defined as clonotypes with a frequency above 0.1%. Shannon entropy served as the measure of repertoire diversity, while the Gini coefficient captured V-J evenness. Clonotypes shared by more than one individual were considered public. Starting from the raw public reads, TCRdb applied fastp trimming at Q25, assembled clones with MiXCR and retained in-frame beta chains. Rows matching on CDR3 protein sequence are summarized as one entry with the most common DNA and genes. TCRdb's processing, not the authors' own work, is the source of the V and J calls. The sample has 450,000 or so distinct CDR3 sequences on record, approximately 22% of them singletons. Jointly, the top ten make up around 12% of the sample.

Reading the label with the study, this specimen's time point is: persistent/refractory GD, antithyroid drugs over 5 years with positive TRAb. For both TCR sequencing and RNA sequencing, RNA was extracted from PBMCs using TRIzol. Graves' disease was diagnosed according to American Thyroid Association guidelines. Recruitment of patients was carried out at an endocrinology department in Xi'an, China. Each patient gave around 9 milliliters of peripheral blood, collected in an EDTA anticoagulant tube. Ficoll Paque Plus density gradient separation was used to isolate PBMCs, and no additional T cell sorting was done. RNA quality was checked with an Agilent 2100 Bioanalyzer and agarose gel, and concentration with a NanoDrop 2000. For this chain, trimming is 3 bases at the V end and 6 bases at the J end, and the number of junction bases without a gene match is 5. Including cysteine and phenylalanine, the CDR3 has 14 amino acids. Kept here is only the CDR3 DNA, which spans 42 bases and is read in frame from base 1. CDR1 is given as SGDLS and CDR2 as YYNGEE, both from the germline V gene.

What the study reported, not specific to this receptor: Compared with newly diagnosed patients, patients with persistent Graves' disease had lower TCR Shannon entropy and fewer highly expanded clones, which suggests clonal expansion. Sequencing and analysis were limited to the TCR beta chain. Persistent disease showed preferential use of TRBV28, TRBJ1-2 and TRBJ2-5, whereas newly diagnosed disease favored TRBV20-1 and TRBJ2-1. Because the primary lesion, thyroid tissue, could not be accessed, the study looked at peripheral blood alone. The authors acknowledged the small sample size as a limitation that may reduce accuracy. A larger number of public clonotypes was shared among persistent patients (approximately 2,500) than among newly diagnosed patients (roughly 980).

The rearranged chain carries TRBV9 and TRBJ1-5, and TRBD1 aligns with 8 junction nucleotides. The sequence was obtained from a female donor with Graves disease. Source: peripheral blood mononuclear cells (PBMCs), taken when the disease was refractory, from a patient treated with antithyroid drugs. The nucleotide sequence is given as TGTGCCAGCAGCGGCGGGACAGGTGTTCAGCCCCAGCATTTT. Its translation reads: CASSGGTGVQPQHF.